A single T cell receptor beta chain is shown here with its context. Its target is not known. The sample is drawn from a study of cytotoxic CD8 clonotypes in ibrutinib-treated CLL. This CDR3 has 13 residues. Looked up from germline, CDR1 is SGHDN and CDR2 is FVKESK. The V and J ends lost 2 bases and 7 bases respectively, with 9 bases between them. The planned depth of sequencing spanned 1 in 200,000 to 1 in 1 million T cells. The data were produced by immunoSEQ multiplex PCR, yet TCRdb's version contains in-frame clones alone and is incomplete. The sample includes 6,000 to 8,500 clones, under 85% of them seen just once. Findings and caveats of the study: Exceeding age-matched healthy donors, baseline clonality also tracked the counts of circulating CD8+ T cells.

The chain recombines TRBV14 with TRBJ1-5; the D is unclear. The sample was PBMCs, taken before ibrutinib treatment. This clonotype was sampled from a human donor with chronic lymphocytic leukemia. The CDR3 DNA follows: TGTGCCAGCAGCCAACTTAGTCAGCAGCCCCAGCATTTT. This translates into CASSQLSQQPQHF.